The present T cell receptor beta chain was sequenced within a study of cytomegalovirus exposure and HLA in healthy donors. This CDR3 is 18 amino acids long. CDR1 and CDR2 (germline): MNHEY, SMNVEV (reference sequence). V lost 6 bases and J 1 base, leaving 21 bases between the germline ends. PCR used 60 Vbeta primers and 13 Jbeta primers. This table comes from immunoSEQ multiplex PCR, and its TCRdb copy is limited to in-frame clones, with some not included. The repertoire holds under 150,000 clones, with roughly 80% as singletons. The gene calls are TRBV27 and TRBJ2-2; TRBD1 might be the D (6 bases). Sample: PBMCs. The receptor was derived from a girl aged 2-10 years in good health and CMV-seronegative. CDR3 sequence (DNA): TGTGCCAGCAGGAAAAAGACAGGTGGCCTAAAGAACACCGGGGAGCTGTTTTTT. This encodes CASRKKTGGLKNTGELFF.